This T cell receptor beta chain was observed in a study of regulatory T cells in long-lasting Graves disease. Ten or more counts support this clonotype. This CDR3 region has 13 residues. The V segment lost 3 bases and the J segment 11 bases; nucleotides outside the gene matches: 8. From germline, CDR1 is MNHGY and CDR2 SVAAGI. According to the study, TCR beta libraries were built with iRepertoire HTBI primers and CDR3-region Arm-PCR. Via MiXCR, TCRdb re-called the multiplex PCR reads, giving one row per CDR3 protein. The sample shows roughly 430,000 distinct CDR3 sequences, 21% of them seen only once. Time point described: persistent/refractory GD, antithyroid drugs over 5 years with positive TRAb. Extracted PBMC RNA gave rise to the TCR library.

Sequencing was performed on peripheral blood mononuclear cells (PBMCs), taken when the disease was refractory, from a patient treated with antithyroid drugs. This receptor was identified in a female donor with Graves disease. This chain links TRBV6-9 with TRBJ1-1; TRBD1 agrees at 8 bases. CDR3: CASSYHKQGGAFF. The CDR3 coding sequence is TGTGCCAGCAGTTACCACAAACAGGGGGGCGCTTTCTTT.